Only a few counts were recorded for the clone carrying this TCR beta chain. Its antigen is still unknown. Germline values: CDR1 KGHDR, CDR2 SFDVKD. V was cut by 2 bases and J by 7 bases, with 13 bases left in between. The CDR3 consists of 14 residues. This sample is part of a study of T-cell memory formation after mild COVID-19. Turning to the study itself: TCR clustering was largely donor specific. General study results and limits: There were some responding clones in pre-infection memory, which suggested that cross-reactive memory had joined. Whereas later expanders leaned CD4+, clones contracting day 15 to 85 showed a balanced CD4/CD8 makeup.

5'RACE with constant-segment primers yielded barcoded, UMI-tagged TCR alpha and TCR beta cDNA libraries. One entry per CDR3 protein results from TCRdb running MiXCR on the 5' RACE reads. The table lists roughly 170,000 distinct CDR3 sequences, about a fifth of them singletons. Sequencing was performed on PBMCs or a T cell subset sorted from them (not recorded which). This receptor was obtained from an adult woman who had mild COVID-19 (a few samples of this study predate the infection). Cell type and time point are not known. V and J are TRBV24-1 and TRBJ1-2, with D possibly matching TRBD1 (6 bases). The CDR3 DNA reads TGTGCCACCAGTGATTACTTACAGGGCAGTGGCTACACCTTC. Translating gives CATSDYLQGSGYTF.